This T cell receptor (beta chain) was obtained from a study of blood T cell repertoires in COVID-19. The overall study: Spain, Italy and the United States supplied samples that represented acute and convalescent COVID-19. PBMCs, B-cell-depleted T cells, or T cells were the source of the cDNA or gDNA that made up the material.

The CDR3 runs to 12 residues. The V gene end was trimmed by 2 bases and the J gene end by 12 bases; junction bases not matched to a gene: 4. The V gene's germline CDR1 is SGHTS and CDR2 YDEGEE. Authors' data handling: Amplified reference gene primers provided the basis for estimating nucleated cell counts. TCRdb keeps only in-frame clones here, not all; method: immunoSEQ multiplex PCR. V and J calls and clone size are copied from that table; D and trimming were computed from the DNA. The table lists about 170,000 clones, about three quarters of them singletons, with 7% to 9% in the top ten. Specimen: peripheral blood. The sequence derives from a man between 60 and 75 years old with acute or convalescent COVID-19. This chain joins TRBV5-8 and TRBJ1-4; TRBD1 matches 7 bases. The CDR3 DNA is TGTGCCAGCAGCTTCGACAGGGTCGAACTGTTTTTT. Its translation is CASSFDRVELFF.